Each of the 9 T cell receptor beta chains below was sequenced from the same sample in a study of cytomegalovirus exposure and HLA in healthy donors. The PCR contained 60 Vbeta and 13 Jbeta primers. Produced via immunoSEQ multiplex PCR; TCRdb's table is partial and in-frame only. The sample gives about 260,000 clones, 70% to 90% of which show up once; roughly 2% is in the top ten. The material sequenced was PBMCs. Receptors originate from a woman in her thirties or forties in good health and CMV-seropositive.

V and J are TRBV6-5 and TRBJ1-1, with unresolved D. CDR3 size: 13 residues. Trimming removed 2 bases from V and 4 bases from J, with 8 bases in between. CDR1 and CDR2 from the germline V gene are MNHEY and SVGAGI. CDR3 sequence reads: CASSYDPGTEAFF. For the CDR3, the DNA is TGTGCCAGCAGTTACGATCCGGGCACTGAAGCTTTCTTT.

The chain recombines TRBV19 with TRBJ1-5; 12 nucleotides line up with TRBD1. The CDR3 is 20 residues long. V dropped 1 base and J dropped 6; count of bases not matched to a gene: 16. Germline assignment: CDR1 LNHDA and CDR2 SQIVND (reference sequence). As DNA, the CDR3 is TGTGCCAGTAGTATAGGAACTCCGGGACAGGGGGCGTTTTTGGGTCAGCCCCAGCATTTT. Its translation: CASSIGTPGQGAFLGQPQHF.

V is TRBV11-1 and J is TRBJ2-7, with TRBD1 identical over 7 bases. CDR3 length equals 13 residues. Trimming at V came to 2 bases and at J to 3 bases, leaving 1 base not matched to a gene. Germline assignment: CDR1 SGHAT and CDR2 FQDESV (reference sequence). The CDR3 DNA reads TGTGCCAGCAGCTTAACAGGGGACTACGAGCAGTACTTC. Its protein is CASSLTGDYEQYF. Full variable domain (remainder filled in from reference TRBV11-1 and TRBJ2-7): EAEVAQSPRYKITEKSQAVAFWCDPISGHATLYWYRQILGQGPELLVQFQDESVVDDSQLPKDRFSAERLKGVDSTLKIQPAELGDSAMYLCASSLTGDYEQYFGPGTRLTVT.

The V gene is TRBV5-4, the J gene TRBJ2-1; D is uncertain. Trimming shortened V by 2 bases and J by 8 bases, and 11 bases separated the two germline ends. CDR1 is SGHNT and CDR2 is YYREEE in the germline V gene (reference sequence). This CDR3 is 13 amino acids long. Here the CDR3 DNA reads TGTGCCAGCAGCTTTGGTATCCGAGATGAGCAGTTCTTC. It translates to CASSFGIRDEQFF.

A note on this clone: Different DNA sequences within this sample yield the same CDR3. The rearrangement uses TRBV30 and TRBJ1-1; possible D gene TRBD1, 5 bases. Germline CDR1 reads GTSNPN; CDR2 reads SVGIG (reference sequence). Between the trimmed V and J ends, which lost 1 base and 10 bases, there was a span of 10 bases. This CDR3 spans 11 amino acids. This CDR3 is CAWSGGGRAFF. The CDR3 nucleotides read TGTGCCTGGAGTGGCGGGGGGAGAGCTTTCTTT.

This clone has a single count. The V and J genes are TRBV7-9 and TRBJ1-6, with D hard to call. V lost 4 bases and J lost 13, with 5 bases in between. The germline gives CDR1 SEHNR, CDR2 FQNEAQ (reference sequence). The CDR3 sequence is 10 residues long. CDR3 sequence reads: CASSWAPLHF. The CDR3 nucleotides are TGTGCCAGCAGCTGGGCTCCCCTCCACTTT.

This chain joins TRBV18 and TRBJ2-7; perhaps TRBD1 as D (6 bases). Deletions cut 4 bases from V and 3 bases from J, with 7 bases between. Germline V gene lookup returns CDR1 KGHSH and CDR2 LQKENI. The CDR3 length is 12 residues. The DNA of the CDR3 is TGTGCCAGCTCACTACAGGGCTACGAGCAGTACTTC. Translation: CASSLQGYEQYF.

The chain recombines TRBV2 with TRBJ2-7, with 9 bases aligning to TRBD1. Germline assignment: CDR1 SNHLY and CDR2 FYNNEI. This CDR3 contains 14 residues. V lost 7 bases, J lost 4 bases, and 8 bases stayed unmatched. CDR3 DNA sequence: TGTGCCAGCATGGGCGGGACAGGGTTTTACGAGCAGTACTTC. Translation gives CASMGGTGFYEQYF.

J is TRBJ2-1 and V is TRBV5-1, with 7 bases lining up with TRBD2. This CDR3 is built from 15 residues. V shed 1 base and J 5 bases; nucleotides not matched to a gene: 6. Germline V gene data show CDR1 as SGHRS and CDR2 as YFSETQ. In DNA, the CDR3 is TGCGCCAGCAGCTTGATTGGGACTACAAACAATGAGCAGTTCTTC. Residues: CASSLIGTTNNEQFF.